This T cell receptor beta chain was identified during a study of blood T cells in healthy people across ages. CDR1 is MNHNS and CDR2 is SASEGT in the germline V gene. V lost 7 bases and J 5 bases, leaving 15 bases between the germline ends. The CDR3 has 14 residues. Combining a sample-barcoded 5' primer with a J-beta primer mix, a second PCR ran for roughly 7 to 12 cycles. Sequencing of every sample gave 3 million or more CDR3-containing paired-end reads. Via MiXCR, TCRdb re-called the 5' RACE reads, giving one row per CDR3 protein. The table includes some 1.4 million distinct CDR3 sequences, 42% detected once.

The chain employs TRBV6-1 and TRBJ1-5; no reliable D call. This TCR came from a young woman in good health. Sequencing input: blood. The CDR3 protein is CASTVGGLYQPQHF. DNA of the CDR3: TGTGCCAGCACGGTGGGAGGGCTCTATCAGCCCCAGCATTTT.